This T cell receptor (beta chain) was found in a study of OX40 agonist ivuxolimab in advanced cancers. About the research overall: Participants averaged about 60 years of age (range roughly 23 to 79) and were around 83% male.

TCRdb keeps only in-frame clones here, not all; method: immunoSEQ multiplex PCR. The sample has 55,000 to 80,000 clones, around 80% seen once. Trimming shortened V by 5 bases and J by 2 bases, and 14 bases separated the two germline ends. The germline CDR1 and CDR2 sequences are KGHSH and LQKENI. This CDR3 is built from 15 residues. The J gene is TRBJ2-3, the V gene TRBV18; D possibly corresponds to TRBD1 (8 bases). The sequencing here drew on CD4+ or CD8+ T cells sorted from blood, taken in a trial of the OX40 agonist ivuxolimab. This TCR came from an adult with an advanced solid tumor such as melanoma, head and neck, liver or kidney cancer. CDR3: CASSGRGQDTDTQYF. In DNA form, the CDR3 reads TGTGCCAGCTCAGGGAGGGGACAGGACACAGATACGCAGTATTTT.